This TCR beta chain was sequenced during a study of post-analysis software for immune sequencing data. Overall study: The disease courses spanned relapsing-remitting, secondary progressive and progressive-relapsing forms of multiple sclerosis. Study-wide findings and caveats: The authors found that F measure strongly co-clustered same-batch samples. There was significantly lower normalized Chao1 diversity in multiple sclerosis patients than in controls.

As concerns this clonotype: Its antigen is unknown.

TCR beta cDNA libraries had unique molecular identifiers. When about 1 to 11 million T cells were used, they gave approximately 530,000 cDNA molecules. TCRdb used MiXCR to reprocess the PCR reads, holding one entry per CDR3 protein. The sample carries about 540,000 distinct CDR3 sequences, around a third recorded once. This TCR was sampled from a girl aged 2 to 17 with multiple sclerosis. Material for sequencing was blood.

The CDR3 DNA is TGCGCCAGCAGCTTTTCTTGGGGGCCGTCCTACGAGCAGTACTTC. Translating gives CASSFSWGPSYEQYF. This chain links TRBV5-1 with TRBJ2-7, with D possibly being TRBD1 (6 bases). V lost 2 bases and J 1 base, leaving 13 bases between the germline ends. The CDR3 has 15 residues. CDR1 SGHRS and CDR2 YFSETQ come from the germline V gene.